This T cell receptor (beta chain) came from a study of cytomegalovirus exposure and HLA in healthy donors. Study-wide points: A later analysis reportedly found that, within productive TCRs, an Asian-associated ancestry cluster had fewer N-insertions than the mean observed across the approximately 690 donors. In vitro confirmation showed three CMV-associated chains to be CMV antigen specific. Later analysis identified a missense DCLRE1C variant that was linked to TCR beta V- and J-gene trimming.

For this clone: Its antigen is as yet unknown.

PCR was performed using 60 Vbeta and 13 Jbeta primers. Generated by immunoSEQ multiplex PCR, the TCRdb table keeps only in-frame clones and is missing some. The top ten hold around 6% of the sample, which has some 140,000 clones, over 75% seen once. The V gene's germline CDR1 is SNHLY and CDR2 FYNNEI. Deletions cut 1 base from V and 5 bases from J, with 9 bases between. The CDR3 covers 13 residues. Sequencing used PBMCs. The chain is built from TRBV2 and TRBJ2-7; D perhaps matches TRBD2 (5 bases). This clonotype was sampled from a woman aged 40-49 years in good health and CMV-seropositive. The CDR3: CASSEGGGHEQYF. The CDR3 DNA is TGTGCCAGCAGTGAAGGTGGAGGACACGAGCAGTACTTC.